This entry describes one T cell receptor beta chain. Seattle patients were enrolled while actively infected and followed longitudinally. The data were obtained in a study of blood T cell repertoires in COVID-19. From germline, CDR1 is ENHRY and CDR2 SYGVKD. This CDR3 contains 14 residues. V gave up 3 bases and J gave up 5 bases, with 13 bases separating them. In the original workflow: The authors estimated nucleated cell counts from reference gene primer amplification. TCRdb's table, derived via immunoSEQ multiplex PCR, lists solely in-frame clones and lacks some. V and J calls and clone size are given by that table; D and trimming were obtained from the DNA. The data contain 290,000 or so clones, approximately 90% of them singletons.

This receptor was obtained from a woman aged 30 to 39 with COVID-19, enrolled during active disease. Sequenced material: peripheral blood. The chain recombines TRBV10-3 with TRBJ1-1, with D maybe TRBD1 (5 bases). The CDR3 protein is CAISDLKGWTEAFF. In DNA, the CDR3 is TGTGCCATCAGTGACCTAAAGGGGTGGACTGAAGCTTTCTTT.